What follows describes a single TCR beta chain. CDR1 and CDR2 from the germline V gene are LGHDT and YNNKEL (reference sequence). The CDR3 has 15 amino acids. Deletions cut 4 bases from V and 8 bases from J, with 20 bases between. Source study methods: By means of reference gene primer amplification, nucleated cell counts were estimated. The repertoire was sequenced with immunoSEQ multiplex PCR; TCRdb's copy has only in-frame clones and lacks some. V and J calls and clone size are those listed in that table; D and trimming were worked out from the DNA. In the table there are 450,000 or so clones, 89% of which are singletons. This sample is drawn from a study of blood T cell repertoires in COVID-19. Study at large: Sites in the United States, Italy and Spain provided acute and convalescent COVID-19 samples.

The source of this sequence is a man in his late teens or twenties with COVID-19, enrolled during active disease. The sample comprised peripheral blood. The chain recombines TRBV3-1 (or the pseudogene TRBV3-2) with TRBJ1-2; TRBD1 is a possible D gene (5 bases). The CDR3 nucleotides read TGTGCCAGCAGCCGAAATCGGCAGGGCTCCTACGGCTACACCTTC. It yields the protein CASSRNRQGSYGYTF.